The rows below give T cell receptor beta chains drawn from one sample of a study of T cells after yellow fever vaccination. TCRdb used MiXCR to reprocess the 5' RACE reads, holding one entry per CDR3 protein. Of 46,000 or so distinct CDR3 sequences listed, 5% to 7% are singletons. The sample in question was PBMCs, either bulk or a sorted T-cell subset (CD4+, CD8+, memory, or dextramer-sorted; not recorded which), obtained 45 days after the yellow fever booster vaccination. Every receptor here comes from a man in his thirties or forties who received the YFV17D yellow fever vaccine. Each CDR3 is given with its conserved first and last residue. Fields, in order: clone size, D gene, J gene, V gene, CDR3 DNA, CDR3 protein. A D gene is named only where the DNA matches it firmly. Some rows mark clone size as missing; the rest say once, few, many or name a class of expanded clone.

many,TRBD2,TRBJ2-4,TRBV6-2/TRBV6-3,TGTGCCAGCAACTTCGGGGGGGCCAAAAACATTCAGTACTTC,CASNFGGAKNIQYF
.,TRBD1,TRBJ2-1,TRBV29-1,TGCAGCGTTGATAAAGGGGGCCTCAATGAGCAGTTCTTC,CSVDKGGLNEQFF
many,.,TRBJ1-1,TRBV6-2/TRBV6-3,TGTGCCAGCAGGCCCAGCCTAAACACTGAAGCTTTCTTT,CASRPSLNTEAFF
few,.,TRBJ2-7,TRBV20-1,TGCAGTGCTCCCGCCCGAGGCAACGAGCAGTACTTC,CSAPARGNEQYF
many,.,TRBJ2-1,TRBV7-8,TGTGCCAGCAGCTCTAAGAGGGTAGCATACAATGAGCAGTTCTTC,CASSSKRVAYNEQFF
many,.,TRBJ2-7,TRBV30,TGTGCCTGGACCATCTCCAACGAGCAGTACTTC,CAWTISNEQYF
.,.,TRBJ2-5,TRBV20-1,TGCAGTGCTCCGCCGTCGGCGGTCCAAGAGACCCAGTACTTC,CSAPPSAVQETQYF
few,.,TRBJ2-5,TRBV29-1,TGCAGCGGGGGGTCGGGGTACCAAGAGACCCAGTACTTC,CSGGSGYQETQYF
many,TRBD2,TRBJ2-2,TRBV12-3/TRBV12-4,TGTGCCAGCAGTTTAAGACTAGCGGGGAACACCGGGGAGCTGTTTTTT,CASSLRLAGNTGELFF
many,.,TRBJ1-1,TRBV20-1,TGCAGTGCTAGATGGACAATGAACACTGAAGCTTTCTTT,CSARWTMNTEAFF
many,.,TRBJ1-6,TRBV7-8,TGTGCCAGCACCCGCCGGGAGCCCAATTCACCCCTCCACTTT,CASTRREPNSPLHF
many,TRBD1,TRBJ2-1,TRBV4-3,TGCGCCAGCAGCCAAGAGGCGTCGGGACAGGTCTACAATGAGCAGTTCTTC,CASSQEASGQVYNEQFF
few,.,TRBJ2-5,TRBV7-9,TGTGCCAGCAGCTTATCCGGCATATACCAAGAGACCCAGTACTTC,CASSLSGIYQETQYF
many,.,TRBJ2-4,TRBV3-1,TGTGCCAGCAGCCAAGTACGAAACATTCAGTACTTC,CASSQVRNIQYF
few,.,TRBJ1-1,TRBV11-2,TGTGCCAGCAGCACCCGACCCGGAGGGATGGGACTCTTT,CASSTRPGGMGLF
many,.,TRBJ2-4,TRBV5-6,TGTGCCAGCAGCTTAACAGGGAAAAACATTCAGTACTTC,CASSLTGKNIQYF
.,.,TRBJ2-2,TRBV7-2,TGTGCCAGCAGCTTACAAAGGTTAGGCGGTACCGGGGAGCTGTTTTTT,CASSLQRLGGTGELFF
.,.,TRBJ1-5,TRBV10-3,TGTGCCATCAGTGAGCGGCCCAGCAATCAGCCCCAGCATTTT,CAISERPSNQPQHF
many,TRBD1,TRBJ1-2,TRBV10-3,TGTGCCATCAGTGAGACAGGGGGCTTCTATGGCTACACCTTC,CAISETGGFYGYTF
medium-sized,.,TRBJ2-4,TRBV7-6,TGTGCCAGCAGGCGCGCAGGGGCCCAGACCCTAGCCAAAAACATTCAGTACTTC,CASRRAGAQTLAKNIQYF
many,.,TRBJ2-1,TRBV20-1,TGCAGTGGAGGATCCACCAATGAGCAGTTCTTC,CSGGSTNEQFF
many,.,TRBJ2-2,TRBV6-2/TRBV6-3,TGTGCCAGCAGTTTCCGGAAAGCGGGCACCGGGGAGCTGTTTTTT,CASSFRKAGTGELFF